Described below is a single TCR beta chain sequence and its context. This sample was taken from a study of blood T cell repertoires in COVID-19. Study background: Samples came from the United States, Italy and Spain, spanning acute and convalescent COVID-19.

The CDR3 has 16 residues. Unmatched junction bases numbered 7, after V lost 3 bases and J lost 0 bases. From germline, CDR1 is SGDLS and CDR2 YYNGEE. Clones were sequenced by immunoSEQ multiplex PCR, and TCRdb holds only the in-frame ones, with some missing. The sample consists of fewer than 500,000 clones, more than 85% of them appearing once. This chain connects TRBV9 to TRBJ2-3, with 7 bases identical to TRBD1. Sequences were obtained from peripheral blood. The receptor's source is a woman aged 25 to 39 with acute or convalescent COVID-19. This CDR3 is CASSGTGQSSTDTQYF. The CDR3 DNA reads TGTGCCAGCAGCGGGACGGGACAGTCTAGCACAGATACGCAGTATTTT.